This T cell receptor beta chain was recovered during a study of radiotherapy plus CTLA-4 blockade in lung cancer (dated by TCRdb to 2017 to 2018). Broadly, across the study: Objective responses occurred in about 19% of enrolled patients, and 30% to 40% achieved disease control. Results and caveats for the whole study, not just this receptor: Early dynamic changes in blood T cell clones, together with increased serum interferon-beta after radiation, were reported as the strongest predictors of response. After treatment with radiotherapy and ipilimumab, TCR clones that came from tumors expanded in the peripheral blood.

The library was built by means of the immunoSEQ multiplex PCR assay. TCRdb re-hosts the immuneACCESS table, in-frame sequences only. Its copies lack some clones; in the studies checked, an unresolved V gene accounts for under half of them, and the cause for the rest is not known. The sample table records tens of thousands of clones; around 70% of these occur just once. Roughly 13% of the sample goes to the ten largest clones. The study evaluated CTLA-4 blockade (ipilimumab) given together with focal radiation therapy in patients who had chemo-refractory metastatic non-small-cell lung cancer. Its CDR3 holds 14 amino acids, cysteine through phenylalanine. The sequence is cut down to CDR3 DNA, 42 bases in frame from base 1. Between the V and J ends, shortened by 0 bases and 4 bases respectively, the junction contains 5 bases. For CDR1 and CDR2, the germline V gene lists SGDLS and YYNGEE. Concerning this clone itself: Which antigen it targets is not known. Base qualities are not at hand, and no much larger clone is one base apart.

The sequence joins TRBV9 to TRBJ2-6; the D gene cannot be resolved reliably. The starting material was peripheral blood, obtained from a patient treated with radiotherapy plus ipilimumab. This receptor was obtained from a human donor with non-small cell lung cancer that progressed on radiotherapy plus ipilimumab. The sequenced DNA is TGTGCCAGCAGCGTAGATTCCGGGGCCAACGTCCTGACTTTC. This codes for CASSVDSGANVLTF.